These T cell receptor beta chains were read from a single sample in a study of CD8 T cells in ankylosing spondylitis. From the 5' RACE reads, TCRdb called clonotypes with MiXCR, one entry per CDR3 protein. The sample has around 40,000 distinct CDR3 sequences, 2.7% seen once. Specimen: blood, either unsorted or a sorted T cell fraction (not recorded which). These receptors all come from a male donor with ankylosing spondylitis or in good health (not recorded which). Each CDR3 is given with its conserved first and last residue. The order of the fields is CDR3 length, V gene, D gene, clone size, J gene, CDR3 DNA, CDR3 protein. The D gene is left open where the match is weak. Size is omitted from some rows. Given values are once, few, many or a class for expanded clones.

cdr3_length: 14; v_call: TRBV9; d_call: TRBD2; clone_size: many; j_call: TRBJ2-7; cdr3_nt: TGTGCCAGCACCCCCGGGACTACCGATTACGAGCAGTACTTC; cdr3_aa: CASTPGTTDYEQYF
cdr3_length: 14; v_call: TRBV9; d_call: -; clone_size: many; j_call: TRBJ2-7; cdr3_nt: TGTGCCAGCAGCGTAGAACCGTGGGGGTACGAGCAGTACTTC; cdr3_aa: CASSVEPWGYEQYF
cdr3_length: 15; v_call: TRBV9; d_call: -; clone_size: many; j_call: TRBJ1-1; cdr3_nt: TGTGCCAGCAGCCTCCCGACGGCCATGAACACTGAAGCTTTCTTT; cdr3_aa: CASSLPTAMNTEAFF
cdr3_length: 16; v_call: TRBV9; d_call: -; clone_size: many; j_call: TRBJ2-2; cdr3_nt: TGTGCCAGCAGCGTAGGGGCGGGTTTGAACACCGGGGAGCTGTTTTTT; cdr3_aa: CASSVGAGLNTGELFF
cdr3_length: 13; v_call: TRBV9; d_call: -; clone_size: many; j_call: TRBJ2-1; cdr3_nt: TGTGCCAGCAGCGAGGGACTCTTCAATGAGCAGTTCTTC; cdr3_aa: CASSEGLFNEQFF
cdr3_length: 14; v_call: TRBV9; d_call: -; clone_size: many; j_call: TRBJ1-1; cdr3_nt: TGTGCCAGCAGCGTAGGGGGGGCGAACACTGAAGCTTTCTTT; cdr3_aa: CASSVGGANTEAFF
cdr3_length: 15; v_call: TRBV9; d_call: TRBD2; clone_size: many; j_call: TRBJ2-1; cdr3_nt: TGTGCCAGCAGCATACGACTAGCGGGAGGCGATGAGCAGTTCTTC; cdr3_aa: CASSIRLAGGDEQFF
cdr3_length: 13; v_call: TRBV9; d_call: -; clone_size: many; j_call: TRBJ2-5; cdr3_nt: TGTGCCAGCAGCCTGTATGGGGGGGAGACCCAGTACTTC; cdr3_aa: CASSLYGGETQYF
cdr3_length: 14; v_call: TRBV9; d_call: -; clone_size: -; j_call: TRBJ1-1; cdr3_nt: TGTGCCAGCAGCGCGGGACATCAGAACACTGAAGCTTTCTTT; cdr3_aa: CASSAGHQNTEAFF
cdr3_length: 16; v_call: TRBV9; d_call: TRBD2; clone_size: many; j_call: TRBJ2-6; cdr3_nt: TGTGCCAGCCGGGCTAGCGGGCGTTCTGGGGCCAACGTCCTGACTTTC; cdr3_aa: CASRASGRSGANVLTF
cdr3_length: 16; v_call: TRBV9; d_call: TRBD2; clone_size: many; j_call: TRBJ2-1; cdr3_nt: TGTGCCAGCAGCGTAGCGACGGGAGGGTACGACCATGAGCAGTTCTTC; cdr3_aa: CASSVATGGYDHEQFF
cdr3_length: 15; v_call: TRBV9; d_call: -; clone_size: many; j_call: TRBJ2-5; cdr3_nt: TGTGCCAGCAGCGTAGGGGTAGCGGAAAAAGAGACCCAGTACTTC; cdr3_aa: CASSVGVAEKETQYF
cdr3_length: 17; v_call: TRBV9; d_call: TRBD2; clone_size: many; j_call: TRBJ2-1; cdr3_nt: TGTGCCAGCAGCCTCCTCGCGGGAGGCAGCTCCTACAATGAGCAGTTCTTC; cdr3_aa: CASSLLAGGSSYNEQFF
cdr3_length: 13; v_call: TRBV9; d_call: TRBD2; clone_size: many; j_call: TRBJ2-1; cdr3_nt: TGTGCCAGCACAGCGGGAGAGGTAGCTGAGCAGTTCTTC; cdr3_aa: CASTAGEVAEQFF
cdr3_length: 15; v_call: TRBV9; d_call: -; clone_size: medium-sized; j_call: TRBJ2-7; cdr3_nt: TGTGCCAGCAGCGTAGGTAGCGGCCCGGGGTACGAGCAGTACTTC; cdr3_aa: CASSVGSGPGYEQYF
cdr3_length: 16; v_call: TRBV9; d_call: TRBD2; clone_size: -; j_call: TRBJ2-1; cdr3_nt: TGTGCCAGCAGCGTAGTTAGCGGGAGGGCCGCGGGGGAGCAGTTCTTC; cdr3_aa: CASSVVSGRAAGEQFF
cdr3_length: 17; v_call: TRBV9; d_call: -; clone_size: many; j_call: TRBJ1-2; cdr3_nt: TGTGCCAGCAGCGTACTACCCTCGGCGCGGAAGGGGAATGGCTACACCTTC; cdr3_aa: CASSVLPSARKGNGYTF
cdr3_length: 15; v_call: TRBV9; d_call: -; clone_size: many; j_call: TRBJ2-1; cdr3_nt: TGTGCCAGCAGCGCGGACGGGGCCACCTACAATGAGCAGTTCTTC; cdr3_aa: CASSADGATYNEQFF
cdr3_length: 14; v_call: TRBV9; d_call: TRBD2; clone_size: many; j_call: TRBJ2-3; cdr3_nt: TGTGCCAGCAGCACTAGCGGGCAGGTTGATACGCAGTATTTT; cdr3_aa: CASSTSGQVDTQYF
cdr3_length: 15; v_call: TRBV9; d_call: -; clone_size: many; j_call: TRBJ1-6; cdr3_nt: TGTGCCAGCAGCGGCCAGGCCACCTATAATTCACCCCTCCACTTT; cdr3_aa: CASSGQATYNSPLHF
cdr3_length: 11; v_call: TRBV9; d_call: -; clone_size: many; j_call: TRBJ2-3; cdr3_nt: TGTGCCAGCAGCCTGGGTGATACGCAGTATTTT; cdr3_aa: CASSLGDTQYF
cdr3_length: 16; v_call: TRBV9; d_call: TRBD2; clone_size: many; j_call: TRBJ2-1; cdr3_nt: TGTGCCAGCAGCGTGATACCGGGACTAGCGGGCAATGAGCAGTTCTTC; cdr3_aa: CASSVIPGLAGNEQFF